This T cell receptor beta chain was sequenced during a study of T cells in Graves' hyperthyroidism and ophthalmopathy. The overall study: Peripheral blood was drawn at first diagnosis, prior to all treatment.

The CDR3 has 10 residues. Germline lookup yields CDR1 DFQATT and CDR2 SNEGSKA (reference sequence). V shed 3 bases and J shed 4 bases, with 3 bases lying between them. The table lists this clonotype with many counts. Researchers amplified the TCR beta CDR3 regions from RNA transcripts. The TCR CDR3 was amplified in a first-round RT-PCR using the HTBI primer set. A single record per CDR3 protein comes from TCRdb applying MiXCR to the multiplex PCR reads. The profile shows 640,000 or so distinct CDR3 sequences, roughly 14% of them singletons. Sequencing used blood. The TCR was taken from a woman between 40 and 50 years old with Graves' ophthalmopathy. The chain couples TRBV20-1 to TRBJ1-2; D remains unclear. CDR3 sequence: CSASSYGYTF. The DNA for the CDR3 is TGCAGTGCTAGCAGCTATGGCTACACCTTC.